This TCR beta chain was profiled in a study of CD8+CD57+ T cells in acquired aplastic anemia. Study-level information: When averaged, DNA from sorted CD4+ and CD8+ cells came to 3 to 4 ug. CD4+ cells from healthy donors averaged around 10 million reads.

As regards this clonotype: The antigen is not known.

Genomic DNA served as template for TCR beta VDJ and CDR3 profiling. Using its own MiXCR run on the reads, TCRdb lists one record per CDR3 protein. Here the sample spans approximately 200,000 distinct CDR3 sequences, roughly 56% being singletons. Study results and limitations: The study found no significant CD8+ Simpson's diversity difference between patients and controls.

Trimming took off 6 bases at V and 4 bases at J, with 18 bases between the two ends. The V gene's germline CDR1 is MGHDK and CDR2 SYGVNS. The CDR3 runs 16 residues. The rearrangement links TRBV25-1 to TRBJ1-4; no definite D call. Input material: sorted CD4+, CD8+, or CD8+CD57+ T cells (not recorded which) from PBMCs. The receptor was derived from a human donor in good health, serving as a control. DNA for the CDR3: TGTGCCAGCAGCTTCCCCGAGGGAAAGGGTAATGAAAAACTGTTTTTT. This encodes CASSFPEGKGNEKLFF.